The rows below give T cell receptor beta chains drawn from one sample of a study of regulatory T cells in long-lasting Graves disease. TCRdb fed the multiplex PCR reads into MiXCR, producing one record per CDR3 protein. The sample holds some 250,000 distinct CDR3 sequences; around 20% are singletons and the top ten take approximately 14%. Sequences were derived from peripheral blood mononuclear cells (PBMCs), sampled at new diagnosis, from a patient treated with antithyroid drugs. These receptor sequences come from a female donor with Graves disease. Both conserved end residues are part of each CDR3. A D gene is named only where the DNA matches it firmly. Only some rows state a clone size, as once, few, many or a class for expanded clones.

clone_size	v_call	cdr3_length	j_call	d_call	cdr3_aa	cdr3_nt
many	TRBV2	14	TRBJ2-3	TRBD2	CASGLAGVSDTQYF	TGTGCCAGTGGACTAGCGGGGGTTTCAGATACGCAGTATTTT
many	TRBV11-2	14	TRBJ2-7	-	CASSRGHGPYEQYF	TGTGCCAGCAGCCGAGGACATGGCCCCTACGAGCAGTACTTC
many	TRBV3-1	13	TRBJ2-7	TRBD2	CASSPVAGALQYF	TGTGCCAGCAGCCCGGTCGCGGGAGCCTTACAGTACTTC
many	TRBV20-1	14	TRBJ1-2	-	CSAPDSKASYGYTF	TGCAGTGCGCCGGACAGTAAAGCCTCCTATGGCTACACCTTC
many	TRBV7-3	13	TRBJ1-1	TRBD1	CASSTRDSAEAFF	TGTGCCAGCAGCACCCGGGACAGCGCTGAAGCTTTCTTT
-	TRBV20-1	13	TRBJ1-2	TRBD1	CSAREQGVQGYTF	TGCAGTGCTAGGGAACAGGGGGTTCAAGGCTACACCTTC
-	TRBV11-2	13	TRBJ2-1	TRBD1	CASSRGQGGEQFF	TGTGCCAGCAGCAGGGGACAGGGGGGTGAGCAGTTCTTC
many	TRBV6-1	14	TRBJ1-5	-	CASSASGESQPQHF	TGTGCCAGCAGTGCCTCAGGGGAAAGTCAGCCCCAGCATTTT
once	TRBV28	18	TRBJ2-6	TRBD1	CASSRTGARSSGANVLTF	TGTGCCAGCAGTAGGACAGGGGCCAGATCCTCTGGGGCCAACGTCCTGACTTTC
many	TRBV20-1	15	TRBJ2-3	TRBD2	CSVPRLAGGTDTQYF	TGCAGTGTTCCTCGACTAGCGGGGGGCACAGATACGCAGTATTTT
once	TRBV6-5	15	TRBJ1-1	TRBD1	CASSYSNTGVMDAFF	TGTGCCAGCAGTTACTCAAATACAGGGGTGATGGATGCTTTCTTT
many	TRBV11-2	15	TRBJ1-3	TRBD1	CASSLNRGPGNTIYF	TGTGCCAGCAGCTTGAACAGGGGGCCTGGAAACACCATATATTTT
many	TRBV11-2	14	TRBJ2-7	-	CASSLSPDSHEQYF	TGTGCCAGCAGCTTAAGCCCTGACAGCCACGAGCAGTACTTC
many	TRBV3-1	14	TRBJ1-5	TRBD1	CASSQGEGAQPQHF	TGTGCCAGCAGCCAAGGTGAGGGGGCTCAGCCCCAGCATTTT
many	TRBV27	13	TRBJ2-2	TRBD1	CASRDRGAGELFF	TGTGCCAGCAGGGACAGGGGTGCCGGGGAGCTGTTTTTT
few	TRBV20-1	13	TRBJ1-1	-	CSAGRGAGTEAFF	TGCAGTGCTGGGAGGGGGGCGGGCACTGAAGCTTTCTTT
many	TRBV27	15	TRBJ2-2	-	CASRERPINTGELFF	TGTGCCAGCCGGGAGCGGCCGATTAACACCGGGGAGCTGTTTTTT
many	TRBV11-2	17	TRBJ2-2	-	CASSLVGGPGNTGELFF	TGTGCCAGCAGCTTAGTAGGTGGGCCAGGAAACACCGGGGAGCTGTTTTTT
many	TRBV7-8	15	TRBJ2-1	TRBD2	CASSPTSGTYNEQFF	TGTGCCAGCAGCCCGACTAGCGGGACCTACAATGAGCAGTTCTTC
many	TRBV28	14	TRBJ1-1	TRBD1	CASSLRQGREKAFF	TGTGCCAGCAGTTTAAGACAGGGGAGGGAGAAAGCTTTCTTT
many	TRBV20-1	18	TRBJ1-5	TRBD1	CSASEPGQGDFSNQPQHF	TGCAGTGCTAGTGAACCGGGACAGGGGGATTTTAGCAATCAGCCCCAGCATTTT
many	TRBV20-1	11	TRBJ1-2	-	CSALHRASDTF	TGCAGTGCACTTCACAGGGCATCAGACACCTTC
many	TRBV19	14	TRBJ1-2	-	CASSAGHSNYGYTF	TGTGCCAGTAGCGCGGGACACTCTAACTATGGCTACACCTTC
many	TRBV5-1	15	TRBJ2-7	TRBD1	CASRRDRGLSYEQYF	TGCGCCAGCAGAAGAGACAGGGGGCTTTCCTACGAGCAGTACTTC
-	TRBV14	15	TRBJ2-1	TRBD1	CASSQDYRGRDEQFF	TGTGCCAGCAGCCAAGACTACAGGGGTAGGGATGAGCAGTTCTTC
many	TRBV12-3/TRBV12-4	13	TRBJ2-2	-	CASSLAVTGELFF	TGTGCCAGCAGTTTGGCGGTCACCGGGGAGCTGTTTTTT
many	TRBV7-6	15	TRBJ1-5	-	CASSYKAESNQPQHF	TGTGCCAGCAGTTACAAGGCCGAAAGCAATCAGCCCCAGCATTTT
many	TRBV6-5	15	TRBJ1-5	TRBD1	CASSYSDRGDQPQHF	TGTGCCAGCAGTTACTCGGACAGGGGCGATCAGCCCCAGCATTTT
-	TRBV27	15	TRBJ1-2	-	CASSLSVPGNYGYTF	TGTGCCAGCAGTTTATCAGTCCCCGGGAACTATGGCTACACCTTC
-	TRBV7-6	12	TRBJ2-1	-	CASTLVRGEQFF	TGTGCCAGCACCCTCGTGAGGGGTGAGCAGTTCTTC
many	TRBV4-3	16	TRBJ2-1	-	CASSQVWGARLDEQFF	TGCGCCAGCAGCCAAGTTTGGGGGGCGCGTTTGGACGAGCAGTTCTTC
many	TRBV7-9	15	TRBJ2-5	-	CASSFRREYQETQYF	TGTGCCAGCAGCTTTAGACGGGAATACCAAGAGACCCAGTACTTC
-	TRBV7-2	17	TRBJ1-2	-	CASSLGLVQTTNYGYTF	TGTGCCAGCAGCTTAGGCCTGGTACAGACAACCAACTATGGCTACACCTTC
many	TRBV5-1	15	TRBJ1-5	-	CASSLGGQVDQPQHF	TGCGCCAGCAGCTTAGGGGGGCAGGTCGATCAGCCCCAGCATTTT
many	TRBV7-3	19	TRBJ1-1	TRBD1	CASSGSDRGLVPSNTEAFF	TGTGCCAGCAGCGGCTCAGACAGGGGGCTTGTCCCATCGAACACTGAAGCTTTCTTT
many	TRBV7-2	14	TRBJ2-7	-	CASSLVRGIHEQYF	TGTGCCAGCAGCTTAGTCAGGGGTATCCACGAGCAGTACTTC
many	TRBV6-2/TRBV6-3	15	TRBJ1-1	-	CASSRMGDGGTEAFF	TGTGCCAGCAGCCGCATGGGGGACGGGGGGACGGAAGCTTTCTTT
-	TRBV10-1	15	TRBJ1-4	TRBD1	CASSDRRDRAEKLFF	TGCGCCAGCAGTGATCGACGGGACAGGGCTGAAAAACTGTTTTTT
many	TRBV20-1	16	TRBJ2-3	TRBD2	CSSRMGSGGFTDTQYF	TGCAGTTCCCGGATGGGGAGCGGGGGGTTCACAGATACGCAGTATTTT
many	TRBV18	14	TRBJ2-7	TRBD1	CASSPSQGGYEQYF	TGTGCCAGCTCACCTTCACAGGGGGGCTACGAGCAGTACTTC